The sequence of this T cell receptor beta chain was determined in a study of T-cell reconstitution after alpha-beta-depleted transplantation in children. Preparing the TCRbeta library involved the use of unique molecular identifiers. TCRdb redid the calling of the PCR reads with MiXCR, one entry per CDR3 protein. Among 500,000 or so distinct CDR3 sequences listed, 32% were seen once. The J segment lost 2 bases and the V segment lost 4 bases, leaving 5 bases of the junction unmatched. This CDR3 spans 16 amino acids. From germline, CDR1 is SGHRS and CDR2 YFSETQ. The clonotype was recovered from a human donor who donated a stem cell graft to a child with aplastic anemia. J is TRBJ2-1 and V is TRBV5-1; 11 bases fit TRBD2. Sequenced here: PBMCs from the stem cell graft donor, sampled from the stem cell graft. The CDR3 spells CASSHGTSGTYNEQFF. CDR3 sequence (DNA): TGCGCCAGCAGCCACGGGACTAGCGGTACCTACAATGAGCAGTTCTTC. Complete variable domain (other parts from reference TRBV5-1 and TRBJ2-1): KAGVTQTPRYLIKTRGQQVTLSCSPISGHRSVSWYQQTPGQGLQFLFEYFSETQRNKGNFPGRFSGRQFSNSRSEMNVSTLELGDSALYLCASSHGTSGTYNEQFFGPGTRLTVL.